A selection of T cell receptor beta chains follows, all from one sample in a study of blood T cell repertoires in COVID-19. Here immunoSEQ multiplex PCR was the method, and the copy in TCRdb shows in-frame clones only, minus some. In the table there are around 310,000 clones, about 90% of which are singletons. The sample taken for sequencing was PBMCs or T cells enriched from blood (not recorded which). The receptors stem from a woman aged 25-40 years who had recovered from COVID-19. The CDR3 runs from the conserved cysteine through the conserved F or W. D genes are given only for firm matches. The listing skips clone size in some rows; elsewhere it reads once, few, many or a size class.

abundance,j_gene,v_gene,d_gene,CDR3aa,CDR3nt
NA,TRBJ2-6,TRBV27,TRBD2,CASSQGLAGRISGANVLTF,TGTGCCAGCAGCCAGGGACTAGCGGGACGTATCTCTGGGGCCAACGTCCTGACTTTC
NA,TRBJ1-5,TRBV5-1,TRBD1,CASSPAGTGSNQPQHF,TGCGCCAGCAGCCCAGCCGGGACAGGAAGCAATCAGCCCCAGCATTTT
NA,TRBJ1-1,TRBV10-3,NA,CAISEAGARSTEAFF,TGTGCCATCAGTGAGGCAGGGGCCCGTAGCACTGAAGCTTTCTTT
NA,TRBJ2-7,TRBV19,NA,CASSIGPTYEQYF,TGTGCCAGTAGTATAGGTCCTACCTACGAGCAGTACTTC
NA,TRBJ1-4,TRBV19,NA,CASRPVTGSANEKLFF,TGTGCCAGTAGACCCGTTACAGGGTCCGCAAATGAAAAACTGTTTTTT
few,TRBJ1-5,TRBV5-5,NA,CASSVSRDKDQPQHF,TGTGCCAGCAGCGTAAGTCGGGACAAAGATCAGCCCCAGCATTTT
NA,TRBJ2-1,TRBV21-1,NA,CASSSGSSYNEQFF,TGTGCCAGCAGCAGTGGTAGCTCCTACAATGAGCAGTTCTTC
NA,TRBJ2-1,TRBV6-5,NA,CASSYSGSYDEQFF,TGTGCCAGCAGTTACTCTGGGAGTTACGATGAGCAGTTCTTC
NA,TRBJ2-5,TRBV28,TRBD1,CASSLIFGQGQETQYF,TGTGCCAGCAGTTTAATCTTCGGACAGGGACAAGAGACCCAGTACTTC
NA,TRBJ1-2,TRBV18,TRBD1,CASSPTTGQNSYGYTF,TGTGCCAGCTCACCTACGACAGGGCAGAATTCCTATGGCTACACCTTC
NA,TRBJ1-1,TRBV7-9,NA,CASSLLVIPGLVNTEAFF,TGTGCCAGCAGCTTATTAGTTATCCCAGGGCTCGTGAACACTGAAGCTTTCTTT
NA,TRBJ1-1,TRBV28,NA,CASNRNLGTEAFF,TGTGCCAGCAACAGGAATTTAGGGACTGAAGCTTTCTTT
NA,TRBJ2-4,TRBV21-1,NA,CASSGRDRGTTKNIQYF,TGTGCCAGCAGTGGACGAGACAGGGGAACTACCAAAAACATTCAGTACTTC
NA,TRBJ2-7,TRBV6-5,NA,CATENSGSYEQYF,TGTGCCACCGAAAATAGCGGCTCCTACGAGCAGTACTTC
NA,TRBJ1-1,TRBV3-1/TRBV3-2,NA,CASSPMTVVNTEAFF,TGTGCCAGCAGCCCGATGACAGTAGTGAACACTGAAGCTTTCTTT
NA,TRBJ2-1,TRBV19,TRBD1,CASTGQGYNEQFF,TGTGCCAGCACGGGACAGGGCTACAATGAGCAGTTCTTC
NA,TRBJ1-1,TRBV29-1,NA,CSVVEQGGTEAFF,TGCAGCGTTGTTGAGCAGGGTGGGACTGAAGCTTTCTTT
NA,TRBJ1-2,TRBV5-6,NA,CASSLPRGYYGYTF,TGTGCCAGCAGCCTCCCCCGGGGGTACTATGGCTACACCTTC